A single sample gave rise to the 25 T cell receptor beta chains below, sequenced in a study of beta chain features in type 1 diabetes. These TCRs' antigens remain unknown. Every isolated RNA sample was fully reverse transcribed, so sequencing captured expressed TCRB transcripts. Method: immunoSEQ multiplex PCR; TCRdb's copy keeps in-frame clones and lacks some. The sample includes about 340,000 clones, around 9.3% of them seen just once. Study conclusions and caveats: Within each of all four CD4+ subsets, Type 1 diabetes patients had TCRB CDR3s that were moderately but significantly shorter.

The specimen was central memory CD4+ T cells from blood. The receptor set was obtained from a man aged 25 to 40 with type 1 diabetes.

The J gene is TRBJ1-1, the V gene TRBV18; tentative D call: TRBD1 (6 bases). Germline V gene data show CDR1 as KGHSH and CDR2 as LQKENI. This CDR3 is 14 amino acids long. Between the trimmed V and J ends, which lost 5 bases and 4 bases, there was a span of 14 bases. The CDR3 spells CASSEGQLGTEAFF. CDR3 nucleotides: TGTGCCAGCTCAGAGGGACAATTGGGCACTGAAGCTTTCTTT. Filled out from reference TRBV18 and TRBJ1-1, the complete variable domain reads NAGVMQNPRHLVRRRGQEARLRCSPMKGHSHVYWYRQLPEEGLKFMVYLQKENIIDESGMPKERFSAEFPKEGPSILRIQQVVRGDSAAYFCASSEGQLGTEAFFGQGTRLTVV.

This clone was seen a few times. The chain joins TRBV18 to TRBJ2-3; D perhaps matches TRBD2 (6 bases). CDR3 length: 16 amino acids. Deletions cut 1 base from V and 0 bases from J, with 11 bases between. In germline, CDR1 is KGHSH, CDR2 LQKENI. CDR3 residues: CASSPREGTSTDTQYF. The CDR3, as DNA: TGTGCCAGCTCACCACGTGAGGGGACTAGCACAGATACGCAGTATTTT.

This clone was recorded a few times. This chain uses TRBV5-6 with TRBJ1-6, with 7 bases aligning to TRBD1. Germline CDR1 is SGHDT and CDR2 is YYEEEE. J lost 0 bases, V lost 4 bases, and 4 bases had no gene match. The CDR3 runs 16 residues. The CDR3 is CASSLRTGSYNSPLHF. Here the CDR3 DNA reads TGTGCCAGCAGCCTTCGGACAGGCTCCTATAATTCACCCCTCCACTTT.

This chain connects TRBV2 to TRBJ2-5, with a weak D call TRBD2 (5 bases). This CDR3 is built from 16 residues. V gave up 0 bases and J gave up 4 bases, with 15 bases separating them. CDR1 and CDR2 from the germline V gene are SNHLY and FYNNEI. DNA of the CDR3: TGTGCCAGCAGTGAAGCGCTTCCGGGGAGCTCAGAGACCCAGTACTTC. It encodes CASSEALPGSSETQYF.

This clone was counted a few times. The V and J genes are TRBV7-9 and TRBJ2-2, with D unclear. The germline V and J ends were trimmed by 0 bases and 4 bases, with 9 bases remaining between them. Germline V gives CDR1 SEHNR, CDR2 FQNEAQ (reference sequence). The CDR3 runs 15 residues. The CDR3 sequence: CASSLASSLTGELFF. The CDR3 DNA sequence: TGTGCCAGCAGCTTAGCGTCTAGTCTCACCGGGGAGCTGTTTTTT.

In its sample, this clone was seen many times. V and J are TRBV14 and TRBJ1-6; the match to TRBD1 covers 7 bases. The V and J ends lost 4 bases and 0 bases, in that order; junction bases with no gene match: 0. CDR3 length: 15 amino acids. CDR1 is SGHDN and CDR2 is FVKESK in the germline V gene. The CDR3 is CASSRQGSYNSPLHF. The DNA for the CDR3 is TGTGCCAGCAGCCGACAGGGCTCCTATAATTCACCCCTCCACTTT. Drawing the rest from reference TRBV14 and TRBJ1-6, the complete variable domain is EAGVTQFPSHSVIEKGQTVTLRCDPISGHDNLYWYRRVMGKEIKFLLHFVKESKQDESGMPNNRFLAERTGGTYSTLKVQPAELEDSGVYFCASSRQGSYNSPLHFGNGTRLTVT.

This clone has just a few counts. This specimen includes other DNA sequences encoding the same CDR3. V gene TRBV30 combines with J gene TRBJ1-5; D is possibly TRBD1 (6 bases). CDR3 length: 13 residues. Germline CDR1 is GTSNPN and CDR2 is SVGIG (reference sequence). The V end lost 0 bases, the J end lost 5 bases, and 8 bases lay between the germline ends. Written as DNA, the CDR3 is TGTGCCTGGAGTGTACAGGGTGATCAGCCCCAGCATTTT. Translation: CAWSVQGDQPQHF.

The chain employs TRBV7-9 and TRBJ1-6; 7 positions agree with TRBD1. With 3 bases clipped from V and 8 bases from J, the junction kept 13 bases outside the gene matches. Germline loops: CDR1 SEHNR, CDR2 FQNEAQ (reference sequence). The CDR3 length is 17 residues. The CDR3 sequence is CASSFRGSSLIDSPLHF. The CDR3 DNA sequence: TGTGCCAGCAGCTTCAGGGGGTCGTCCCTCATTGATTCACCCCTCCACTTT.

This clone was observed a few times. This chain connects TRBV25-1 to TRBJ2-7, with TRBD1 identical over 9 bases. The CDR3 is 14 amino acids. Germline lookup yields CDR1 MGHDK and CDR2 SYGVNS. The J segment lost 3 bases and the V segment lost 9 bases, leaving 9 bases of the junction unmatched. DNA of the CDR3: TGTGCCAGTGCTACCGGGACAGGGATCTACGAGCAGTACTTC. Its translation: CASATGTGIYEQYF.

The chain employs TRBV7-2 and TRBJ1-1, with D perhaps matching TRBD1 (5 bases). V lost 1 base, J lost 4 bases, and 13 bases lay in between. Looked up from germline, CDR1 is SGHTA and CDR2 is FQGNSA. The CDR3 runs to 15 residues. The CDR3 DNA reads TGTGCCAGCAGCTTAGGTCCAGGGTTCCTCACTGAAGCTTTCTTT. Translation: CASSLGPGFLTEAFF.

The chain is built from TRBV6-5 and TRBJ2-1; D is perhaps TRBD1 (5 bases). Trimming removed 6 bases at V and 4 bases at J, with 10 bases between. Per germline, CDR1 MNHEY and CDR2 SVGAGI. CDR3 length: 13 residues. CDR3 DNA sequence: TGTGCCAGCAGCTACGGACAATACAATGAGCAGTTCTTC. This sequence encodes CASSYGQYNEQFF.

This clone was detected only a few times. The CDR3 here is CASSQAGWRRSTDTQYF. The CDR3 coding sequence is TGCGCCAGCAGCCAAGCCGGGTGGCGGAGAAGCACAGATACGCAGTATTTT. This chain joins TRBV4-3 and TRBJ2-3; D gene uncertain. The CDR3 length is 17 residues. Trimming took 1 base from V and 0 from J, leaving 14 bases between them. CDR1 and CDR2 from the germline V gene are LGHNA and YSLEER.

This sequence joins TRBV27 and TRBJ2-5; the D is unclear. The V and J ends lost 5 bases and 2 bases respectively, with 12 bases between them. CDR1 and CDR2 (germline): MNHEY, SMNVEV (reference sequence). The CDR3 runs 14 residues. The CDR3 DNA sequence: TGTGCCAGCAGTGCATTAGACGATCAAGAGACCCAGTACTTC. This translates into CASSALDDQETQYF.

This clone was seen only a few times. The rearrangement links TRBV6-5 to TRBJ2-1; the D gene is possibly TRBD2 (5 bases). Deletions cut 0 bases from V and 15 bases from J, with 18 bases between. CDR3 length equals 14 residues. Germline assignment: CDR1 MNHEY and CDR2 SVGAGI. The CDR3 reads CASSYSSAGSRRFF. In DNA form, the CDR3 reads TGTGCCAGCAGTTACTCGTCGGCGGGCAGTAGGAGGTTCTTC.

This clone was counted only a few times. The chain has TRBV7-2 and TRBJ1-5; possibly TRBD1 for D (6 bases). The germline gives CDR1 SGHTA, CDR2 FQGNSA. V lost 6 bases and J 0 bases, leaving 18 bases between the germline ends. The CDR3 runs to 17 residues. The CDR3 here is CASREGTSSYSNQPQHF. CDR3 sequence (DNA): TGTGCCAGCAGGGAAGGGACAAGCAGTTATAGCAATCAGCCCCAGCATTTT. Supplemented by reference TRBV7-2 and TRBJ1-5, the full variable domain reads GAGVSQSPSNKVTEKGKDVELRCDPISGHTALYWYRQSLGQGLEFLIYFQGNSAPDKSGLPSDRFSAERTGGSVSTLTIQRTQQEDSAVYLCASREGTSSYSNQPQHFGDGTRLSIL.

This clone was seen only a few times. The J gene is TRBJ2-6, the V gene TRBV5-6; D unresolved. The CDR3 has 15 amino acids. Germline CDR1 is SGHDT and CDR2 is YYEEEE. Trimming cost V 1 base and J 2 bases, with 7 bases left between them. The CDR3 loop reads CASSLRWAGANVLTF. CDR3 DNA: TGTGCCAGCAGCTTGCGTTGGGCTGGGGCCAACGTCCTGACTTTC.

The rearrangement joins TRBV18 to TRBJ2-5; D not resolved. V gave up 8 bases and J gave up 5 bases, with 15 bases separating them. The CDR3 covers 13 residues. Germline V CDR1 and CDR2: KGHSH, LQKENI. CDR3 bases: TGTGCCAGCCTCAGGAGTTTGGACGAGACCCAGTACTTC. This translates into CASLRSLDETQYF.

This clone was seen a handful of times. V is TRBV25-1 and J is TRBJ1-5; D is undetermined. Trimming pared 8 bases from V and 0 bases from J, leaving 11 bases between. Germline-derived CDR1 and CDR2 are MGHDK and SYGVNS. The CDR3 spans 14 residues. In nucleotides, the CDR3 is TGTGCCAGCTTGCACCTTAATAGCAATCAGCCCCAGCATTTT. Amino acids: CASLHLNSNQPQHF.

The rearrangement links TRBV7-9 to TRBJ2-7; D may correspond to TRBD1 or TRBD2 (5 bases each). From germline, CDR1 is SEHNR and CDR2 FQNEAQ (reference sequence). The CDR3 has 15 residues. Trimming cost V 5 bases and J 5 bases, with 19 bases left between them. The CDR3 DNA reads TGTGCCAGCAGCCCCCCAGGGACGGGGTACAACGAGCAGTACTTC. Encoded protein: CASSPPGTGYNEQYF.

This clone was detected only a few times. The chain links TRBV28 to TRBJ2-7; 7 bases line up with TRBD1. CDR3 size: 12 residues. Germline trimming cut 7 bases from V and 7 bases from J; bases unmatched to any gene: 7. Germline V gene lookup returns CDR1 MDHEN and CDR2 SYDVKM. CDR3 nucleotide sequence: TGTGCCAGCACCACAACGACAGGGGAGCAGTACTTC. Translating it yields CASTTTTGEQYF.

This clone was detected only a few times. J is TRBJ1-6 and V is TRBV28; 7 nucleotides line up with TRBD1. Trimming took 6 bases from V and 7 from J; bases not matched to a gene: 9. The CDR3 spans 15 residues. The germline CDR1 and CDR2 sequences are MDHEN and SYDVKM. CDR3 protein: CASSQQGPGNSPLHF. The CDR3 DNA reads TGTGCCAGCAGCCAACAGGGGCCAGGGAATTCACCCCTCCACTTT.

This clone was seen only a few times. The same CDR3 also results from other DNA sequences found in this sample. The J gene is TRBJ1-2, the V gene TRBV19; 10 bases are a match to TRBD1. Looked up from germline, CDR1 is LNHDA and CDR2 is SQIVND (reference sequence). The CDR3 is made up of 14 amino acids. The V gene end was trimmed by 2 bases and the J gene end by 6 bases; junction bases not matched to a gene: 3. CDR3 nucleotides: TGTGCCAGTAGTATAACCGGGACAGGGGATGGCTACACCTTC. Translating it yields CASSITGTGDGYTF.

This clone was counted only a few times. The CDR3 DNA is TGTGCCAGCAGCTCCCCAACAGCACTTAATGAAAAACTGTTTTTT. This gives the protein CASSSPTALNEKLFF. The V call is TRBV7-2, the J call TRBJ1-4; D gene unclear. CDR1 is SGHTA and CDR2 is FQGNSA in the germline V gene. V was pared by 4 bases and J by 4 bases, with 13 bases between. The CDR3 has 15 amino acids.

This chain joins TRBV5-1 and TRBJ1-2; 11 bases match TRBD1. The germline V gene encodes CDR1 SGHRS and CDR2 YFSETQ. This CDR3 is built from 16 residues. After removal of 3 bases from V and 8 bases from J, the junction contained 12 bases not matched to a gene. CDR3 nucleotide sequence: TGCGCCAGCAGCTCGACCCCTACTAGGACAGGGGGCGGCTACACCTTC. It translates to CASSSTPTRTGGGYTF.

The sample holds one count of this clone. The chain joins TRBV7-8 to TRBJ2-7; D ambiguous. Trimming cost V 5 bases and J 9 bases, with 23 bases left between them. The CDR3 spans 15 residues. Germline CDR1 reads SGHVS; CDR2 reads FQNEAQ. For the CDR3, the DNA is TGTGCCAGCAGCCTTTGGCAACCCTTCGATGATTGGCAGTACTTC. Residues: CASSLWQPFDDWQYF.